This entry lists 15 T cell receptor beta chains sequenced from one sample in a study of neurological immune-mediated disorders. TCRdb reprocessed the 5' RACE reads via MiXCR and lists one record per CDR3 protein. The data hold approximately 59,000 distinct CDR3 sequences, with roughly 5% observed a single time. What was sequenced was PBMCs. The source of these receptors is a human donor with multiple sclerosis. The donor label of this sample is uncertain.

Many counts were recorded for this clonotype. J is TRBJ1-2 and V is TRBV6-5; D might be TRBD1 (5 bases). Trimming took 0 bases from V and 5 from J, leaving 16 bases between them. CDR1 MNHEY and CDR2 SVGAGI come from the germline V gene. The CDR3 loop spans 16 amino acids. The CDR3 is CASSYSMGAGPYGYTF. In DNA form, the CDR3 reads TGTGCCAGCAGTTACTCGATGGGTGCAGGGCCTTATGGCTACACCTTC.

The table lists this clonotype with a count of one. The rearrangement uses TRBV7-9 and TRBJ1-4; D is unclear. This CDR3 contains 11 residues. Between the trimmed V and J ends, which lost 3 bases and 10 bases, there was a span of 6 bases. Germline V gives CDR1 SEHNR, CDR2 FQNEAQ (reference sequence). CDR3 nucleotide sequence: TGTGCCAGCAGCTTTGGCGGAAAACTGTTTTTT. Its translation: CASSFGGKLFF.

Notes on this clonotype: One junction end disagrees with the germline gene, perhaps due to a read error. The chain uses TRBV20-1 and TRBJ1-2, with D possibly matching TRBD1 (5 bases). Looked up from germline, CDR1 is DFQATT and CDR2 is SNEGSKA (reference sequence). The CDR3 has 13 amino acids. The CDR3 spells CSAREPGRGDYIF. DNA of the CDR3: TGCAGTGCTAGAGAACCGGGACGAGGGGACTACATCTTC.

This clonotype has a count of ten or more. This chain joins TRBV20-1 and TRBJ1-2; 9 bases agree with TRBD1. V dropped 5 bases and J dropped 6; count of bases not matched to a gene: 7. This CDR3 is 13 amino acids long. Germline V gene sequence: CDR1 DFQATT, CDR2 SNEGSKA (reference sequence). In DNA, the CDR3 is TGCAGTGCTGGTACAGGGGGCGGCGATGGCTACACCTTC. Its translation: CSAGTGGGDGYTF.

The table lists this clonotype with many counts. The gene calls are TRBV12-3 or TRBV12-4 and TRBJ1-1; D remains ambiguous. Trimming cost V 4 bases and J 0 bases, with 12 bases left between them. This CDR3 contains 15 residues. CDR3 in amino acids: CASSSAWTVNTEAFF. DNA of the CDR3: TGTGCCAGCAGTTCGGCTTGGACGGTGAACACTGAAGCTTTCTTT.

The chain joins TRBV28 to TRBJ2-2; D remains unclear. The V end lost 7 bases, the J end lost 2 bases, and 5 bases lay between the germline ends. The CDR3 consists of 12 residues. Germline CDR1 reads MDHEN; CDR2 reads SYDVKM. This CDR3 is CASTANTGELFF. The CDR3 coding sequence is TGTGCCAGCACGGCTAACACCGGGGAGCTGTTTTTT.

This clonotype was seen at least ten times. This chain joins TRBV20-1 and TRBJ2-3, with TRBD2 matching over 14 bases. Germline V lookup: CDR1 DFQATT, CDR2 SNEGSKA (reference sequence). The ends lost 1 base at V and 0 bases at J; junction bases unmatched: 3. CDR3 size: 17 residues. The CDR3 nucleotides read TGCAGTGCTAGAGCGACTAGCGGGGGGGGTAGCACAGATACGCAGTATTTT. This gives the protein CSARATSGGGSTDTQYF.

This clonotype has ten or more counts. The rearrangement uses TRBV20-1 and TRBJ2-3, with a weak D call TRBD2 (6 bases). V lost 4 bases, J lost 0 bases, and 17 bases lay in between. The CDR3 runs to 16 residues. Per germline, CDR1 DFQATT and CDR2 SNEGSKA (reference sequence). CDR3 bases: TGCAGTGCTAATGGGCGGGGTGTCGGGAGCACAGATACGCAGTATTTT. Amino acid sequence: CSANGRGVGSTDTQYF.

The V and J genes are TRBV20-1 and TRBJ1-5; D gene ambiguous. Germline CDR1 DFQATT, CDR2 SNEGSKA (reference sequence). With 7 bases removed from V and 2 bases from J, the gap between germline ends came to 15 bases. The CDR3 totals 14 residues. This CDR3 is CSVEGLGGNQPQHF. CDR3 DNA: TGCAGTGTTGAGGGTTTGGGTGGCAATCAGCCCCAGCATTTT.

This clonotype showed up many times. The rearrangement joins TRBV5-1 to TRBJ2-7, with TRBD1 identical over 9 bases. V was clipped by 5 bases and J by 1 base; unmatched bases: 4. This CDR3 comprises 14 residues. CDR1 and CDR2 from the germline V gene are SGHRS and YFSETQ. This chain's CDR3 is CASSPGTGSYEQYF. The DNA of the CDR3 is TGCGCCAGCAGTCCCGGGACAGGGTCCTACGAGCAGTACTTC.

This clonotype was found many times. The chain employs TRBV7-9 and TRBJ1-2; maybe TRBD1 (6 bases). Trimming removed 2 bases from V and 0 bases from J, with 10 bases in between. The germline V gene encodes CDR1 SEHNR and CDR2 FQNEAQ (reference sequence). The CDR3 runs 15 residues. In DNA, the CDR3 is TGTGCCAGCAGCTTAAGGGACAATGCTAACTATGGCTACACCTTC. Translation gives CASSLRDNANYGYTF.

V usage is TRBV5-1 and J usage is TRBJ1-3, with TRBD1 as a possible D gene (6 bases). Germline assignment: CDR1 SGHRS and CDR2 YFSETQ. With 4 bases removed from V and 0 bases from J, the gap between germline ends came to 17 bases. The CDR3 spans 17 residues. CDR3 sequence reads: CASSPRQAIHSGNTIYF. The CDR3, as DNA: TGCGCCAGCAGCCCGCGACAGGCTATTCACTCTGGAAACACCATATATTTT.

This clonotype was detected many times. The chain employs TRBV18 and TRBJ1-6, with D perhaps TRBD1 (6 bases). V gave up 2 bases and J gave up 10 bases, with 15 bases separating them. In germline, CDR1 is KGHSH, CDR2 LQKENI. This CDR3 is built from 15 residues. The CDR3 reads CASSPEYKGGSPLHF. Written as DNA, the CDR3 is TGTGCCAGCTCACCAGAATACAAGGGGGGATCACCCCTCCACTTT.

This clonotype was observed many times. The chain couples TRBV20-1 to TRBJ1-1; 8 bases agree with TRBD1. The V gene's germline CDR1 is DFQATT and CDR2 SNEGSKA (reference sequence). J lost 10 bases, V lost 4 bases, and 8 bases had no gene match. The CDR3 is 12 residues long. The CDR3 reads CSAIYQGAGAFF. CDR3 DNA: TGCAGTGCTATTTACCAGGGGGCAGGAGCTTTCTTT.

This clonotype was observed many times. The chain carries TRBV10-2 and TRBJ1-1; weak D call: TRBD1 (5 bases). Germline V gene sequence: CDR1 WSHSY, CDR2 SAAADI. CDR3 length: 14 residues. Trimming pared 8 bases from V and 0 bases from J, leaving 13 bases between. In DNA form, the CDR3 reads TGCGCCAGCGTTTCGGGGGATTTGAACACTGAAGCTTTCTTT. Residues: CASVSGDLNTEAFF.